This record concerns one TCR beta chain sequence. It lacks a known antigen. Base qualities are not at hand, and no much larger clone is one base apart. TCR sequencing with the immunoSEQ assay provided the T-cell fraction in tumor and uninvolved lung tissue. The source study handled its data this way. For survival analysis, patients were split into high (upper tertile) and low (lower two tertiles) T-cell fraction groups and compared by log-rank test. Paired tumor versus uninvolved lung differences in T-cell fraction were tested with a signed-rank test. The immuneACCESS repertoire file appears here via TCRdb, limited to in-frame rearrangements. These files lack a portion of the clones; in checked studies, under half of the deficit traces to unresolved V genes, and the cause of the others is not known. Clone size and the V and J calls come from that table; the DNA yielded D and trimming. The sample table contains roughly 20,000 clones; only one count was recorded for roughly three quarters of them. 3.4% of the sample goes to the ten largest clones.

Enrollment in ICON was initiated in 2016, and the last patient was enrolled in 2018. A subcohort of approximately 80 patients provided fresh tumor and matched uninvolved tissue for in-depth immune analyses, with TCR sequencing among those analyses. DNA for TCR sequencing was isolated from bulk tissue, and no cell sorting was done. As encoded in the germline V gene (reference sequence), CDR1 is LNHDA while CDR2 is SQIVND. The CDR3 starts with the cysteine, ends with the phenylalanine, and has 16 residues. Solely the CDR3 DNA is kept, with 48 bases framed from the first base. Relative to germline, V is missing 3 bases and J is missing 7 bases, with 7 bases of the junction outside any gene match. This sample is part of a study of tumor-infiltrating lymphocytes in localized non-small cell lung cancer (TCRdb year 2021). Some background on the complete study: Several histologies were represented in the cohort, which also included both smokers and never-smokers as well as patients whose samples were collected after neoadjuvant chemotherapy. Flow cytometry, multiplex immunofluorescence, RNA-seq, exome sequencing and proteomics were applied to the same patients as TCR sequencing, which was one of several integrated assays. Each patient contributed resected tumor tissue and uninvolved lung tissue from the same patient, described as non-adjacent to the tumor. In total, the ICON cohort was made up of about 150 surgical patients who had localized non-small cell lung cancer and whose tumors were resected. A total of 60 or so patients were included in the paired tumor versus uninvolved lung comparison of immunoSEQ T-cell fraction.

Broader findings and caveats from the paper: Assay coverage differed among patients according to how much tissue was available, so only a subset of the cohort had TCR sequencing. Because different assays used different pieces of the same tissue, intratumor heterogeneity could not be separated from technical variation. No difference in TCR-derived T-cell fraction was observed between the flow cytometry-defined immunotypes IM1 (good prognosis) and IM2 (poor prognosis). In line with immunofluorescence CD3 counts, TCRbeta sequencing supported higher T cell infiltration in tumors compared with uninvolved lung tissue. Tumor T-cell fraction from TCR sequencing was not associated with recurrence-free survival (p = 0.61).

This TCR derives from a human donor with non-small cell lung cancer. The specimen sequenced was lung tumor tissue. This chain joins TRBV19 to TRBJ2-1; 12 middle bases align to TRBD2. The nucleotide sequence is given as TGTGCCAGTAGTATGATTCCGGGACTAGCGGGTAATGAGCAGTTCTTC. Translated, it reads CASSMIPGLAGNEQFF.